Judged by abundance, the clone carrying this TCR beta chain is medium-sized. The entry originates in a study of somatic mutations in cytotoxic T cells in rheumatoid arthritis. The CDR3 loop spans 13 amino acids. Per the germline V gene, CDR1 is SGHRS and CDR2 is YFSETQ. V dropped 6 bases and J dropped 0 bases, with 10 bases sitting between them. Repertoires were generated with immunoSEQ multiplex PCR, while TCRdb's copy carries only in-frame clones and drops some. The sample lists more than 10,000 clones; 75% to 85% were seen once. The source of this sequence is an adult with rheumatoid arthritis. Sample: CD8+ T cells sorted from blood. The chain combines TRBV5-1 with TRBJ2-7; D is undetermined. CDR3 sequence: CASMDGNSYEQYF. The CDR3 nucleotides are TGCGCCAGCATGGACGGCAACTCCTACGAGCAGTACTTC.